The source of this T cell receptor (beta chain) is a study of long-term antiretroviral therapy in people with HIV. The CDR3 is made up of 12 amino acids. The ends lost 3 bases at V and 6 bases at J; junction bases unmatched: 1. Germline V lookup: CDR1 SGHDT, CDR2 YYEEEE. The assay, immunoSEQ v3.0, was run at survey level. The protocol was immunoSEQ multiplex PCR, while the TCRdb copy is restricted to in-frame clones and leaves out a portion. The sample lists about 20,000 clones, approximately 86% occurring once. This clone turned up a few times. Its antigen is as yet unknown. The study, taken as a whole, reports: HIV repertoire CDR3 lengths ranged less widely than those of controls.

Sampling of each donor yielded at least one pre-ART PBMC sample and at least two post-ART PBMC samples. This clonotype originated in a man aged 60-69 years with HIV. The specimen was unsorted PBMCs, collected 1.3 years after starting antiretroviral therapy. The rearrangement links TRBV5-6 to TRBJ2-7; 9 nucleotides align to TRBD1. The CDR3 spells CASSWGQGEQYF. The CDR3 DNA is TGTGCCAGCAGCTGGGGACAGGGCGAGCAGTACTTC.